The 30 T cell receptor beta chains given below trace back to one sample, sequenced in a study of cytomegalovirus exposure and HLA in healthy donors. TCRdb's table, derived via immunoSEQ multiplex PCR, lists solely in-frame clones and lacks some. This sample carries about 200,000 clones, about nine tenths of them seen once, and the ten largest clones take 1.5% to 2.5%. Sample: PBMCs. All receptors come from a woman aged 18-30 years in good health and CMV-seropositive.

This clone appeared once. This chain links TRBV28 with TRBJ2-1, with D possibly being TRBD2 (6 bases). CDR1 is MDHEN and CDR2 is SYDVKM in the germline V gene. CDR3 length: 15 amino acids. Trimming took off 3 bases at V and 0 bases at J, with 9 bases between the two ends. This chain's CDR3 is CASSFGGASYNEQFF. The CDR3 coding sequence is TGTGCCAGCAGTTTCGGCGGGGCCTCCTACAATGAGCAGTTCTTC. The complete variable domain, with remaining parts taken from reference TRBV28 and TRBJ2-1, reads DVKVTQSSRYLVKRTGEKVFLECVQDMDHENMFWYRQDPGLGLRLIYFSYDVKMKEKGDIPEGYSVSREKKERFSLILESASTNQTSMYLCASSFGGASYNEQFFGPGTRLTVL.

The V gene is TRBV28, the J gene TRBJ2-3; TRBD1 is a possible D gene (6 bases). V was trimmed by 5 bases and J by 0 bases, leaving 9 bases between them. From germline, CDR1 is MDHEN and CDR2 SYDVKM. This CDR3 has 14 residues. The CDR3 nucleotides are TGTGCCAGCAGTAAAGGGGGTAGCACAGATACGCAGTATTTT. Its translation: CASSKGGSTDTQYF.

In DNA, the CDR3 is TGTGCCAGCAGTCGTGACAGAATAAATCAGCCCCAGCATTTT. Residues: CASSRDRINQPQHF. The chain links TRBV6-5 to TRBJ1-5, with a possible D match to TRBD1 (5 bases). This CDR3 spans 14 amino acids. CDR1 and CDR2 from the germline V gene are MNHEY and SVGAGI. With 5 bases removed from V and 4 bases from J, the gap between germline ends came to 12 bases.

This chain links TRBV10-3 with TRBJ2-1; 7 bases align to TRBD2. The CDR3 spans 15 residues. Germline CDR1 reads ENHRY; CDR2 reads SYGVKD. Trimming removed 4 bases from V and 6 bases from J; junction bases left unmatched: 9. CDR3 residues: CAISAWTSDSNEQFF. The CDR3, as DNA: TGTGCCATCAGTGCATGGACTAGTGATAGCAATGAGCAGTTCTTC.

The chain recombines TRBV6-5 with TRBJ1-5; D not resolved. In germline, CDR1 is MNHEY, CDR2 SVGAGI. This CDR3 is 14 amino acids long. V lost 11 bases and J lost 0, with 14 bases in between. The CDR3 region is CASSAGGSNQPQHF. CDR3 bases: TGTGCCTCATCGGCTGGAGGTAGCAATCAGCCCCAGCATTTT.

The chain is built from TRBV9 and TRBJ2-1; 10 bases map to TRBD1. Germline loops: CDR1 SGDLS, CDR2 YYNGEE. CDR3 length equals 16 residues. With 3 bases clipped from V and 4 bases from J, the junction kept 7 bases outside the gene matches. The CDR3 region is CASSGGTGANYNEQFF. The CDR3, as DNA: TGTGCCAGCAGCGGTGGGACAGGGGCGAATTACAATGAGCAGTTCTTC.

The chain couples TRBV11-3 to TRBJ2-7; TRBD2 matches 8 bases. V dropped 5 bases and J dropped 7; count of bases not matched to a gene: 13. The CDR3 contains 15 residues. Germline values: CDR1 SGHNT, CDR2 YENEEA. CDR3 sequence (DNA): TGTGCCAGCAGCCCCGGAGGGACTAGGAGGAGTGAGCAGTACTTC. Protein: CASSPGGTRRSEQYF. The whole variable domain, filled in from reference TRBV11-3 and TRBJ2-7, reads EAGVVQSPRYKIIEKKQPVAFWCNPISGHNTLYWYLQNLGQGPELLIRYENEEAVDDSQLPKDRFSAERLKGVDSTLKIQPAELGDSAVYLCASSPGGTRRSEQYFGPGTRLTVT.

The rearrangement uses TRBV10-3 and TRBJ2-7; 8 bases are shared with TRBD2. CDR3 length: 14 amino acids. The junction had 4 bases not matched to a gene; V was cut back by 3 bases and J by 3 bases. The germline V gene has CDR1 ENHRY and CDR2 SYGVKD. CDR3 residues: CAISDRGTSYEQYF. CDR3 DNA: TGTGCCATCAGTGACCGCGGGACTAGCTACGAGCAGTACTTC.

Concerning this clone: A junction boundary mismatches the germline segment, possibly from a read error. The genes are TRBV27 and TRBJ2-3, with D possibly matching TRBD1 (6 bases). The CDR3 covers 15 residues. The V gene's germline CDR1 is MNHEY and CDR2 SMNVEV (reference sequence). CDR3 nucleotides: TGTGCCAGCAGTCTATCCCCAGGGGGCACAGATACGCAGTATTTT. It encodes CASSLSPGGTDTQYF.

CDR3 in amino acids: CAGGTGYSNQPQHF. CDR3 nucleotide sequence: TGTGCCGGGGGGACAGGCTATAGCAATCAGCCCCAGCATTTT. V usage is TRBV6-1 and J usage is TRBJ1-5, with 8 bases that match TRBD1. Germline loops: CDR1 MNHNS, CDR2 SASEGT. This CDR3 has 14 amino acids. V dropped 11 bases and J dropped 0; count of bases not matched to a gene: 6.

The chain combines TRBV7-9 with TRBJ2-7; TRBD2 aligns across 9 bases. Germline V gives CDR1 SEHNR, CDR2 FQNEAQ (reference sequence). The CDR3 contains 15 residues. V trimming: 4 bases; J trimming: 4 bases; junction bases outside the gene matches: 8. The CDR3 DNA sequence: TGTGCCAGCAGCTACGCGCGGGAGGGGCAATACGAGCAGTACTTC. The encoded protein is CASSYAREGQYEQYF.

This sequence joins TRBV30 and TRBJ2-5; 14 bases fit TRBD2. The V segment lost 5 bases and the J segment 4 bases; nucleotides outside the gene matches: 3. Germline-derived CDR1 and CDR2 are GTSNPN and SVGIG (reference sequence). This CDR3 contains 14 residues. In DNA, the CDR3 is TGTGCCTGGTCCGGGACTAGCGGGAGAGAGACCCAGTACTTC. Amino acid sequence: CAWSGTSGRETQYF. The whole variable domain, filled in from reference TRBV30 and TRBJ2-5, reads SQTIHQWPATLVQPVGSPLSLECTVEGTSNPNLYWYRQAAGRGLQLLFYSVGIGQISSEVPQNLSASRPQDRQFILSSKKLLLSDSGFYLCAWSGTSGRETQYFGPGTRLLVL.

The V and J genes are TRBV28 and TRBJ2-1, with D possibly TRBD2 on 6 matching bases. There are 14 residues in the CDR3. Germline loops: CDR1 MDHEN, CDR2 SYDVKM. V lost 5 bases, J lost 9 bases, and 17 bases lay in between. The CDR3 loop is CASSPGLGGIEQFF. The CDR3 bases are TGTGCCAGCAGTCCGGGACTTGGGGGAATTGAGCAGTTCTTC. Full variable domain (outside the CDR3, taken from reference TRBV28 and TRBJ2-1): DVKVTQSSRYLVKRTGEKVFLECVQDMDHENMFWYRQDPGLGLRLIYFSYDVKMKEKGDIPEGYSVSREKKERFSLILESASTNQTSMYLCASSPGLGGIEQFFGPGTRLTVL.

The table lists this clone with a count of one. Different DNA sequences within this sample yield the same CDR3. The genes are TRBV28 and TRBJ2-7, with 7 bases fitting TRBD2. This CDR3 is 13 amino acids long. Trimming took 1 base from V and 6 from J; bases not matched to a gene: 3. CDR1 is MDHEN and CDR2 is SYDVKM in the germline V gene. CDR3: CASSLSRGGEQYF. In DNA, the CDR3 is TGTGCCAGCAGTTTATCCCGCGGGGGCGAGCAGTACTTC.

J is TRBJ1-1 and V is TRBV4-2; TRBD1 matches at 11 bases. This CDR3 spans 18 amino acids. V dropped 2 bases and J dropped 2; count of bases not matched to a gene: 10. Germline CDR1 reads LGHNA; CDR2 reads YNFKEQ. DNA for the CDR3: TGTGCCAGCAGCCAACACCAATTAGGGACAGGGGGAAACACTGAAGCTTTCTTT. Protein: CASSQHQLGTGGNTEAFF.

The gene calls are TRBV6-1 and TRBJ1-1; D is possibly TRBD1 (5 bases). Germline V gene sequence: CDR1 MNHNS, CDR2 SASEGT. The CDR3 runs to 14 residues. With 2 bases removed from V and 0 bases from J, the gap between germline ends came to 7 bases. The CDR3 DNA sequence: TGTGCCAGCAGTGAATGGGGGGTGAACACTGAAGCTTTCTTT. It encodes CASSEWGVNTEAFF.

V and J are TRBV9 and TRBJ1-2, with D unresolved. This CDR3 is built from 13 residues. CDR1 SGDLS and CDR2 YYNGEE come from the germline V gene. The germline V and J ends were trimmed by 2 bases and 2 bases, with 7 bases remaining between them. CDR3 coding DNA: TGTGCCAGCAGCGTGGGGAGAAACTATGGCTACACCTTC. Residues: CASSVGRNYGYTF. The variable domain in full, completed from reference TRBV9 and TRBJ1-2, reads DSGVTQTPKHLITATGQRVTLRCSPRSGDLSVYWYQQSLDQGLQFLIQYYNGEERAKGNILERFSAQQFPDLHSELNLSSLELGDSALYFCASSVGRNYGYTFGSGTRLTVV.

The chain joins TRBV18 to TRBJ2-7; 12 nucleotides align to TRBD1. This CDR3 region has 14 residues. V dropped 3 bases and J dropped 5; count of bases not matched to a gene: 2. The germline gives CDR1 KGHSH, CDR2 LQKENI. CDR3 DNA: TGTGCCAGCTCACCGGGACAGGGGGCCGACGAGCAGTACTTC. Its protein product is CASSPGQGADEQYF. The whole variable domain, filled in from reference TRBV18 and TRBJ2-7, reads NAGVMQNPRHLVRRRGQEARLRCSPMKGHSHVYWYRQLPEEGLKFMVYLQKENIIDESGMPKERFSAEFPKEGPSILRIQQVVRGDSAAYFCASSPGQGADEQYFGPGTRLTVT.

This rearrangement joins TRBV11-3 to TRBJ2-7; 10 nucleotides agree with TRBD2. Germline assignment: CDR1 SGHNT and CDR2 YENEEA. Trimming took 3 bases from V and 3 from J; bases not matched to a gene: 5. CDR3 length: 15 residues. The CDR3 sequence: CASSFSSGGDYEQYF. The CDR3 bases are TGTGCCAGCAGCTTTTCTAGCGGGGGTGACTACGAGCAGTACTTC.

This clone occurred many times. This sequence joins TRBV28 and TRBJ1-2; 7 nucleotides line up with TRBD1. The V gene end was trimmed by 6 bases and the J gene end by 2 bases; junction bases not matched to a gene: 6. Germline assignment: CDR1 MDHEN and CDR2 SYDVKM. CDR3 length: 14 residues. For the CDR3, the DNA is TGTGCCAGCAGGGTAGACAGGGCCAACTATGGCTACACCTTC. Residues: CASRVDRANYGYTF.

This chain uses TRBV27 with TRBJ2-5; D possibly corresponds to TRBD2 (7 bases). V was shortened by 2 bases and J by 1 base, with 8 bases between the two germline ends. In germline, CDR1 is MNHEY, CDR2 SMNVEV (reference sequence). The length of the CDR3 is 14 residues. This CDR3 is CASSLGGAQETQYF. CDR3 nucleotides: TGTGCCAGCAGTTTAGGGGGGGCCCAAGAGACCCAGTACTTC.

This chain links TRBV27 with TRBJ1-1; weak D call: TRBD1 (5 bases). The CDR3 is 14 amino acids. Germline V gene data show CDR1 as MNHEY and CDR2 as SMNVEV (reference sequence). Trimming cost V 4 bases and J 3 bases, with 12 bases left between them. CDR3 bases: TGTGCCAGCAGTTCGGTGGGGGGGGACACTGAAGCTTTCTTT. Residues: CASSSVGGDTEAFF.

This chain joins TRBV6-4 and TRBJ2-6; TRBD2 is a possible D gene (5 bases). Germline assignment: CDR1 MRHNA and CDR2 SNTAGT. The germline V and J ends were trimmed by 2 bases and 4 bases, with 6 bases remaining between them. The CDR3 totals 14 residues. In DNA, the CDR3 is TGTGCCAGCAGTGACGGGGAGGGGGCCAACGTCCTGACTTTC. As protein: CASSDGEGANVLTF.

This chain joins TRBV5-6 and TRBJ2-7, with 8 bases identical to TRBD1. Germline CDR1 reads SGHDT; CDR2 reads YYEEEE. CDR3 length equals 14 residues. The V and J ends lost 5 bases and 2 bases, in that order; junction bases with no gene match: 6. The CDR3 DNA is TGTGCCAGCAGTCTCGGGACAGGACCCTACGAGCAGTACTTC. Translating gives CASSLGTGPYEQYF.

The chain combines TRBV27 with TRBJ2-7; D might be TRBD1 (5 bases). V lost 2 bases, J lost 5 bases, and 13 bases lay in between. This CDR3 contains 14 residues. Germline CDR1 MNHEY, CDR2 SMNVEV (reference sequence). The CDR3 bases are TGTGCCAGCAGTTTACAAGGACATCCTGACGAGCAGTACTTC. This gives the protein CASSLQGHPDEQYF.

This rearrangement joins TRBV11-2 to TRBJ2-1, with no clear D. V lost 5 bases, J lost 0 bases, and 11 bases lay in between. CDR3 length: 15 amino acids. The germline V gene has CDR1 SGHAT and CDR2 FQNNGV. In DNA form, the CDR3 reads TGTGCCAGCAGCCAACAGATAAGCTCCTACAATGAGCAGTTCTTC. Its protein is CASSQQISSYNEQFF.

The chain combines TRBV19 with TRBJ2-7, with TRBD1 matching over 7 bases. Germline V gives CDR1 LNHDA, CDR2 SQIVND (reference sequence). J gave up 2 bases and V 4 bases, and 5 bases lay outside the gene matches. There are 14 residues in the CDR3. CDR3 DNA: TGTGCCAGTAGTACACAGGGGATTGCCTACGAGCAGTACTTC. Amino acid sequence: CASSTQGIAYEQYF. Filled out from reference TRBV19 and TRBJ2-7, the complete variable domain reads DGGITQSPKYLFRKEGQNVTLSCEQNLNHDAMYWYRQDPGQGLRLIYYSQIVNDFQKGDIAEGYSVSREKKESFPLTVTSAQKNPTAFYLCASSTQGIAYEQYFGPGTRLTVT.

V usage is TRBV27 and J usage is TRBJ2-2; D ambiguous. CDR1 and CDR2 from the germline V gene are MNHEY and SMNVEV (reference sequence). V shed 5 bases and J shed 7 bases, with 11 bases lying between them. This CDR3 region has 13 residues. In DNA form, the CDR3 reads TGTGCCAGCAGTCCGAACCTAGTCGGGGAGCTGTTTTTT. Translation gives CASSPNLVGELFF.

The sample holds one count of this clone. The rearrangement joins TRBV30 to TRBJ2-1, with D perhaps matching TRBD1 (6 bases). CDR1 is GTSNPN and CDR2 is SVGIG in the germline V gene (reference sequence). This CDR3 is 13 amino acids long. Deletions cut 0 bases from V and 14 bases from J, with 17 bases between. CDR3 region: CAWSVGPLAGEFF. CDR3 coding DNA: TGTGCCTGGAGTGTAGGGCCGTTGGCAGGGGAGTTCTTC.

The J gene is TRBJ2-7, the V gene TRBV4-1; possible D gene TRBD1, 6 bases. From germline, CDR1 is MGHRA and CDR2 YSYEKL. The CDR3 sequence is 15 residues long. The V gene lost 1 base and the J gene lost 6 bases, with 16 bases spanning the gap. DNA for the CDR3: TGCGCCAGCAGCCAAGGAAAAAACAGGGTCGGCGAGCAGTACTTC. Translation: CASSQGKNRVGEQYF.